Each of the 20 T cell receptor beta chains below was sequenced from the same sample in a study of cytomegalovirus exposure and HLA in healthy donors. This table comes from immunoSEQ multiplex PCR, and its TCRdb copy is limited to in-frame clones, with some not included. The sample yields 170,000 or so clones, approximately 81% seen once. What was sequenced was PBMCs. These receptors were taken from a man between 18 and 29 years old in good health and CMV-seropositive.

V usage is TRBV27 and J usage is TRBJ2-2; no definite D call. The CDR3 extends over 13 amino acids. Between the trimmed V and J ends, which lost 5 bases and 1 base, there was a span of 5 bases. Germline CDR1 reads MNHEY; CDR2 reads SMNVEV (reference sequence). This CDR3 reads CASSPRNTGELFF. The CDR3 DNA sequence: TGTGCCAGCAGTCCTCGGAACACCGGGGAGCTGTTTTTT.

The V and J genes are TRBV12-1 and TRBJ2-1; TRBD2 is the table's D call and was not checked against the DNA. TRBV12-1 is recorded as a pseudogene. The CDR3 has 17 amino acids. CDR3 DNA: TGTGCCAGCAGCTTTAGTCGGCGGGAGCGGTCCTACAATGAGCAGTTCTTC. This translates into CASSFSRRERSYNEQFF.

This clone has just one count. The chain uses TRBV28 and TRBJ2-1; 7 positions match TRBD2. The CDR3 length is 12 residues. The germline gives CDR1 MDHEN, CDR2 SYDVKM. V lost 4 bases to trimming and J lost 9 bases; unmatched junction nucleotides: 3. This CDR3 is CASSSGRGEQFF. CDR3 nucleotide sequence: TGTGCCAGCAGTTCAGGGAGGGGTGAGCAGTTCTTC.

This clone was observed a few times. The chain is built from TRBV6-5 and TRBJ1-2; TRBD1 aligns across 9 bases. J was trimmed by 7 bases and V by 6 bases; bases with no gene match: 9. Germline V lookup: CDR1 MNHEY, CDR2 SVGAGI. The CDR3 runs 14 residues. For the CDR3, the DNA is TGTGCCAGCAGATCCCCGGGACAGGGAATTGGCTACACCTTC. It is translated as CASRSPGQGIGYTF.

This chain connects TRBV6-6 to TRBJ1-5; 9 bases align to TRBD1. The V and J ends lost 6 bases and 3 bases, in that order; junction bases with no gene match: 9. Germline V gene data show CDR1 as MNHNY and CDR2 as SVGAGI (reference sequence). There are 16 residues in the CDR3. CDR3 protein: CASSRGQGINNQPQHF. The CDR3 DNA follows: TGTGCCAGCAGCAGAGGACAGGGGATAAACAATCAGCCCCAGCATTTT.

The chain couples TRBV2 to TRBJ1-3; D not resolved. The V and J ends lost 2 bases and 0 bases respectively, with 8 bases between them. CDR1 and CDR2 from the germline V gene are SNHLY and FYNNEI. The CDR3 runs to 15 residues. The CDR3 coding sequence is TGTGCCAGCAGTGAAAACTCGGGCTCTGGAAACACCATATATTTT. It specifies CASSENSGSGNTIYF. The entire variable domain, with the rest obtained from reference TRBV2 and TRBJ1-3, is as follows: EPEVTQTPSHQVTQMGQEVILRCVPISNHLYFYWYRQILGQKVEFLVSFYNNEISEKSEIFDDQFSVERPDGSNFTLKIRSTKLEDSAMYFCASSENSGSGNTIYFGEGSWLTVV.

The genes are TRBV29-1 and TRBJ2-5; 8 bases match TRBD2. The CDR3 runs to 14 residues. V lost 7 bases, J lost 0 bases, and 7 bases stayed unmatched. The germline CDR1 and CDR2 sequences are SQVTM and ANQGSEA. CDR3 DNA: TGCAGCGAAGCCCCAGCGGGAGACCAAGAGACCCAGTACTTC. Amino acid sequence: CSEAPAGDQETQYF.

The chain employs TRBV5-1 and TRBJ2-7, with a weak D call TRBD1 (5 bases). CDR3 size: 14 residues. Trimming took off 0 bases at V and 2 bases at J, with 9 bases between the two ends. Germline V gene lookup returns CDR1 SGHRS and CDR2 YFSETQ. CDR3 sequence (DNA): TGCGCCAGCAGCTTGGTCCAGGGCACCTACGAGCAGTACTTC. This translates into CASSLVQGTYEQYF. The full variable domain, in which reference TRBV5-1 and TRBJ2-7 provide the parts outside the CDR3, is KAGVTQTPRYLIKTRGQQVTLSCSPISGHRSVSWYQQTPGQGLQFLFEYFSETQRNKGNFPGRFSGRQFSNSRSEMNVSTLELGDSALYLCASSLVQGTYEQYFGPGTRLTVT.

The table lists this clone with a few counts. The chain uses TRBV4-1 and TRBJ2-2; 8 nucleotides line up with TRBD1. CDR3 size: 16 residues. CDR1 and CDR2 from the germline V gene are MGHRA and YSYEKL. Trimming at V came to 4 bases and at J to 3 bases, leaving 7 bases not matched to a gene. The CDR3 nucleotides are TGCGCCAGCAGCCCCTGGCACAGGGGGGACACCGGGGAGCTGTTTTTT. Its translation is CASSPWHRGDTGELFF.

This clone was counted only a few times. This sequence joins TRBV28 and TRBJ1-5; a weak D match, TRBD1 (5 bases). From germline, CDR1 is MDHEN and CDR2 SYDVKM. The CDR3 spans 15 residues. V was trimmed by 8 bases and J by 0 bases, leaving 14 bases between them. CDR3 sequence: CASSTGTASNQPQHF. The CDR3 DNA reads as TGTGCCAGCTCAACAGGTACTGCTAGCAATCAGCCCCAGCATTTT.

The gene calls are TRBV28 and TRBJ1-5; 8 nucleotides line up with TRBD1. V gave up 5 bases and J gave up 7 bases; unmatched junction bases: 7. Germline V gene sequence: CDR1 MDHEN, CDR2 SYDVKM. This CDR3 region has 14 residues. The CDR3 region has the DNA TGTGCCAGCAGTCTTCGGACAGGGAGCCAGCCCCAGCATTTT. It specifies CASSLRTGSQPQHF.

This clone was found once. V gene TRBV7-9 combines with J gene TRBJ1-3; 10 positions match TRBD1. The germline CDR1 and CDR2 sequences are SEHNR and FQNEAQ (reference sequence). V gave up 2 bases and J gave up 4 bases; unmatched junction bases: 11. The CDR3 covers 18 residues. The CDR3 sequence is CASSLWDRGLTAGNTIYF. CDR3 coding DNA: TGTGCCAGCAGCTTATGGGACAGGGGACTAACTGCCGGAAACACCATATATTTT.

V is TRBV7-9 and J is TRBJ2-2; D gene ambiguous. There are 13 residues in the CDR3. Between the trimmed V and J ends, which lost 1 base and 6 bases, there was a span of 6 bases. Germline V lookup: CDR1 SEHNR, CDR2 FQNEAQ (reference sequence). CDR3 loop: CASSLVSPGELFF. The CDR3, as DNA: TGTGCCAGCAGCTTAGTGAGCCCCGGGGAGCTGTTTTTT.

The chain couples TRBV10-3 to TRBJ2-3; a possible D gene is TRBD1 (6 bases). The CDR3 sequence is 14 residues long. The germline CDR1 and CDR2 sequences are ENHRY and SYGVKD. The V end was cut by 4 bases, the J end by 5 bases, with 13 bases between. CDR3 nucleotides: TGTGCCATCAGTGCCCTAGGGGGAAGAGATACGCAGTATTTT. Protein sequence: CAISALGGRDTQYF.

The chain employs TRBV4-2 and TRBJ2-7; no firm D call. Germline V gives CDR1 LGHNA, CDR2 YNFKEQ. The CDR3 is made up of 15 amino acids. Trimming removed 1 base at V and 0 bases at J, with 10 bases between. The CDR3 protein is CASSQVQDPSYEQYF. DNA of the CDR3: TGTGCCAGCAGCCAAGTTCAGGATCCCTCCTACGAGCAGTACTTC.

CDR3 sequence (DNA): TGTGCCTGGAGTAGTGAAGGGGTCGGTTTATTCTACGAGCAGTACTTC. This encodes CAWSSEGVGLFYEQYF. The chain employs TRBV30 and TRBJ2-7, with D possibly matching TRBD1 (5 bases). V was pared by 2 bases and J by 3 bases, with 20 bases between. CDR1 and CDR2 from the germline V gene are GTSNPN and SVGIG (reference sequence). The CDR3 contains 16 residues.

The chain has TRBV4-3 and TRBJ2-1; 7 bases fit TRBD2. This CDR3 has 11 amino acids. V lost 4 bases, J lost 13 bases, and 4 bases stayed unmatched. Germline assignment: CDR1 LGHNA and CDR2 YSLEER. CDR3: CASSPGTIQFF. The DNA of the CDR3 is TGCGCCAGCAGCCCCGGGACTATCCAGTTCTTC.

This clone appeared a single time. CDR3 residues: CASSLATGWIYEQYF. Here the CDR3 DNA reads TGTGCCAGCAGCTTAGCGACAGGTTGGATCTACGAGCAGTACTTC. This chain connects TRBV7-2 to TRBJ2-7; the D gene is possibly TRBD1 (6 bases). The CDR3 is 15 residues long. V lost 0 bases, J lost 3 bases, and 12 bases lay in between. Germline loops: CDR1 SGHTA, CDR2 FQGNSA.

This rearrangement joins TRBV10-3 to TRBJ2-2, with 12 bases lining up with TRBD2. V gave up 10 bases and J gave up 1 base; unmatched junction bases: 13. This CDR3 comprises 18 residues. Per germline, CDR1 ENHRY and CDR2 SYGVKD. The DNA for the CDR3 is TGTGCCACCTCCATGACTAGCGGGAGAGTCGGGAACACCGGGGAGCTGTTTTTT. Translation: CATSMTSGRVGNTGELFF.

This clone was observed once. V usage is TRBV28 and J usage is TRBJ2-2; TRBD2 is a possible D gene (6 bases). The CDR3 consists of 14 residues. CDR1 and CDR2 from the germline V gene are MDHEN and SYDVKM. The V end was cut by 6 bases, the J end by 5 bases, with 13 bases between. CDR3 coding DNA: TGTGCCAGCAGCCCCCTACTAGCAACCGGGGAGCTGTTTTTT. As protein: CASSPLLATGELFF.